A single T cell receptor beta chain is shown here with its context. No antigen is known for it. No much larger clone is present one base from it, and per-base qualities are unavailable. Libraries came from RT-PCR. These reads were obtained on an Illumina MiSeq. TCRdb trimmed public reads at Q25 via fastp, called clones via MiXCR and kept in-frame beta chains. CDR3 protein sequences are deduplicated, and each keeps its most common genes and DNA. The sample yields under 650 distinct CDR3 sequences; around 40% were counted once. The top ten hold roughly 14% of the sample. This sample was included in a study of CD4 T cell repertoires and nickel (dated by TCRdb to about 2020). The CDR3 covers 14 residues, taking in both the cysteine and the phenylalanine. Only the CDR3 part of the read is kept: 42 bases, read in frame from the first base. The germline V and J ends show losses of 5 bases and 5 bases respectively, and no gene match explains 6 bases of the junction.

The sample was CD4+ T cells from blood, not recorded whether cultured. This sequence originates from a human donor in a nickel allergy study, with or without nickel allergy (not recorded which). It is not recorded whether this sample comes from one donor or several. Recombination joined TRBV12-3 or TRBV12-4 with TRBJ2-1, with 7 middle bases fitting TRBD2. The nucleotide sequence reads TGTGCCAGCAGTCACTCGGGGGGACACAATGAGCAGTTCTTC. It encodes CASSHSGGHNEQFF.